These 5 T cell receptor beta chains came from one sample sequenced in a study of shared clonotypes between healthy human individuals. Produced via immunoSEQ multiplex PCR; TCRdb's table is partial and in-frame only. The sample records 900,000 to 1,200,000 clones, 78% being singletons. The sample was memory CD4+ T cells from PBMCs. Described subset: CD45RA-negative fraction. These receptors originate from a man aged 18 to 35 in good health. Some clones in this sample may be carry-over from other donors' samples.

This clone was counted a single time. The J gene is TRBJ1-4, the V gene TRBV2, with D tentatively TRBD1 (5 bases). Germline-derived CDR1 and CDR2 are SNHLY and FYNNEI. This CDR3 spans 12 amino acids. V was trimmed by 8 bases and J by 8 bases, leaving 12 bases between them. CDR3 amino acids: CASGQGPEKLFF. In DNA form, the CDR3 reads TGTGCCAGCGGACAAGGGCCCGAAAAACTGTTTTTT.

As DNA, the CDR3 is TGTGCCAGTAGTATGATTTCCAGGGTCTACGAGCAGTACTTC. Its translation is CASSMISRVYEQYF. V and J are TRBV19 and TRBJ2-7; possible D gene TRBD1, 5 bases. Germline V gene sequence: CDR1 LNHDA, CDR2 SQIVND (reference sequence). This CDR3 is built from 14 residues. V was clipped by 3 bases and J by 3 bases, with 12 bases between them.

The gene calls are TRBV11-3 and TRBJ2-1, with 11 positions matching TRBD2. J lost 8 bases, V lost 3 bases, and 3 bases had no gene match. CDR3 length: 14 residues. Per the germline V gene, CDR1 is SGHNT and CDR2 is YENEEA. CDR3 in amino acids: CASSFTSGSYEQFF. CDR3 DNA sequence: TGTGCCAGCAGCTTTACTAGCGGGAGTTATGAGCAGTTCTTC.

This chain uses TRBV2 with TRBJ2-1; tentative D call: TRBD1 (6 bases). The CDR3 has 18 residues. Trimming cost V 6 bases and J 4 bases, with 25 bases left between them. Germline CDR1 and CDR2: SNHLY and FYNNEI. This CDR3 is CASRGQRGYSAQYNEQFF. The CDR3 region has the DNA TGTGCCAGCAGGGGCCAAAGGGGGTATAGCGCCCAGTACAATGAGCAGTTCTTC.

This clone was recorded a few times. J is TRBJ2-1 and V is TRBV6-1; 8 bases align to TRBD1. Germline trimming cut 5 bases from V and 3 bases from J; bases unmatched to any gene: 6. This CDR3 spans 15 amino acids. Germline CDR1 reads MNHNS; CDR2 reads SASEGT. The CDR3 loop reads CASSRQGSGYNEQFF. The CDR3 nucleotides read TGTGCCAGCAGTAGACAGGGGTCCGGCTACAATGAGCAGTTCTTC.